A single sample is the source of the 25 T cell receptor beta chains below, sequenced in a study of early T cells in non-severe SARS-CoV-2 infection. TCRdb re-analysed the 5' RACE reads in MiXCR, keeping a single row per CDR3 protein. The sample includes about 62,000 distinct CDR3 sequences, around 9.9% seen only once; the top ten take over 1%. Sequencing was carried out using whole blood. Receptors originate from an adult who was a healthcare worker with PCR-confirmed SARS-CoV-2 infection or an uninfected control (not recorded which).

The chain is built from TRBV9 and TRBJ2-3; D is undetermined. Germline V gene sequence: CDR1 SGDLS, CDR2 YYNGEE. The CDR3 length is 13 residues. Trimming pared 9 bases from V and 2 bases from J, leaving 13 bases between. The CDR3 reads CATGGSNTDTQYF. The CDR3 DNA sequence: TGTGCCACCGGTGGCTCGAACACAGATACGCAGTATTTT.

The rearrangement uses TRBV4-2 and TRBJ2-3; TRBD2 aligns across 12 bases. Germline V CDR1 and CDR2: LGHNA, YNFKEQ. There are 17 residues in the CDR3. V was clipped by 3 bases and J by 2 bases; unmatched bases: 6. CDR3 sequence reads: CASSQGASGGATDTQYF. The CDR3, as DNA: TGTGCCAGCAGCCAGGGGGCTAGCGGGGGGGCCACAGATACGCAGTATTTT.

The chain couples TRBV28 to TRBJ2-3; D gene ambiguous. V was pared by 2 bases and J by 0 bases, with 6 bases between. CDR1 is MDHEN and CDR2 is SYDVKM in the germline V gene. The CDR3 consists of 14 residues. The CDR3 region has the DNA TGTGCCAGCAGTTTACCCCAGAGCACAGATACGCAGTATTTT. It translates to CASSLPQSTDTQYF.

This clonotype was seen repeatedly, ten times or more. The gene calls are TRBV24-1 and TRBJ2-1, with 8 nucleotides matching TRBD1. The CDR3 consists of 17 residues. V lost 4 bases, J lost 9 bases, and 16 bases stayed unmatched. CDR1 is KGHDR and CDR2 is SFDVKD in the germline V gene. The CDR3 bases are TGTGCCACCAGTGAATCGTCCGGGACAGGTGGCTTCGGTGAGCAGTTCTTC. Translation gives CATSESSGTGGFGEQFF.

This clonotype was observed a few times. This chain connects TRBV24-1 to TRBJ2-6; tentative D call: TRBD1 (6 bases). The CDR3 runs 16 residues. CDR1 KGHDR and CDR2 SFDVKD come from the germline V gene. V was clipped by 4 bases and J by 2 bases, with 11 bases between them. The CDR3 DNA is TGTGCCACCAGTGACCCACAGGGAGCTGGGGCCAACGTCCTGACTTTC. Translated: CATSDPQGAGANVLTF.

The rearrangement joins TRBV11-2 to TRBJ2-3; TRBD1 agrees at 8 bases. CDR1 and CDR2 from the germline V gene are SGHAT and FQNNGV. The junction had 5 bases not matched to a gene; V was cut back by 3 bases and J by 3 bases. The CDR3 is 15 amino acids. In DNA form, the CDR3 reads TGTGCCAGCAGCTTCCGCGGACAGGGAACAGATACGCAGTATTTT. As protein: CASSFRGQGTDTQYF.

This clonotype was counted at least ten times. DNA for the CDR3: TGTGCCAGCAGCTTTACGATGATTAACTATGGCTACACCTTC. Residues: CASSFTMINYGYTF. The chain has TRBV7-9 and TRBJ1-2, with D unresolved. Trimming removed 3 bases at V and 1 base at J, with 9 bases between. This CDR3 spans 14 amino acids. Germline V gives CDR1 SEHNR, CDR2 FQNEAQ (reference sequence).

The rearrangement links TRBV21-1 to TRBJ1-1. TRBV21-1 is tagged as a pseudogene. The CDR3 has 17 residues. This chain's CDR3 is CASSKRRAQGRNTEAFF. The CDR3 DNA reads as TGTGCCAGCAGCAAACGGAGGGCCCAGGGGCGGAACACTGAAGCTTTCTTT.

This clonotype was seen many times. This chain connects TRBV18 to TRBJ2-1; 8 bases align to TRBD1. In germline, CDR1 is KGHSH, CDR2 LQKENI. The CDR3 spans 16 residues. Trimming took 2 bases from V and 8 from J; bases not matched to a gene: 11. CDR3 loop: CASSPTTGAASDEQFF. The CDR3 DNA reads as TGTGCCAGCTCACCAACGACAGGGGCGGCCTCGGATGAGCAGTTCTTC. Together with reference TRBV18 and TRBJ2-1, the CDR3 gives the full variable domain: NAGVMQNPRHLVRRRGQEARLRCSPMKGHSHVYWYRQLPEEGLKFMVYLQKENIIDESGMPKERFSAEFPKEGPSILRIQQVVRGDSAAYFCASSPTTGAASDEQFFGPGTRLTVL.

A remark on this clonotype: A single base separates this from a much larger clone, so it may be a read error. It is likely a read error, because the conserved phenylalanine at the end of the CDR3 is missing. V and J are TRBV25-1 and TRBJ1-2; D possibly corresponds to TRBD1 (6 bases). This CDR3 has 16 amino acids. V gave up 4 bases and J gave up 4 bases, with 19 bases separating them. Germline V CDR1 and CDR2: MGHDK, SYGVNS. The CDR3 sequence: CASSATTGGATYGYTY. The CDR3 coding sequence is TGTGCCAGCAGTGCCACCACCGGGGGGGCTACCTATGGCTACACCTAC.

This clonotype has just a few counts. The chain carries TRBV7-8 and TRBJ2-5; possibly TRBD1 or TRBD2 for D (6 bases each). V dropped 1 base and J dropped 5 bases, with 14 bases sitting between them. The CDR3 runs 15 residues. The germline CDR1 and CDR2 sequences are SGHVS and FQNEAQ. The CDR3 region is CASSLGLGAGETQYF. The DNA for the CDR3 is TGTGCCAGCAGCTTAGGTCTGGGGGCGGGGGAGACCCAGTACTTC.

The CDR3 coding sequence is TGCAGTGCTATCCCTGTATCAATGAACACTGAAGCTTTCTTT. Protein product: CSAIPVSMNTEAFF. V is TRBV20-1 and J is TRBJ1-1; D uncertain. The CDR3 is made up of 14 amino acids. Deletions cut 4 bases from V and 0 bases from J, with 12 bases between. The germline CDR1 and CDR2 sequences are DFQATT and SNEGSKA (reference sequence).

The chain joins TRBV5-5 to TRBJ2-7, with D tentatively TRBD1 (5 bases). From germline, CDR1 is SGHKS and CDR2 YYEKEE (reference sequence). The CDR3 spans 12 residues. Trimming shortened V by 5 bases and J by 3 bases, and 9 bases separated the two germline ends. This CDR3 is CASRGQDYEQYV. CDR3 nucleotide sequence: TGTGCCAGCAGAGGACAAGACTACGAGCAGTACGTC.

The chain couples TRBV2 to TRBJ2-2, with 10 nucleotides matching TRBD1. Germline V gene sequence: CDR1 SNHLY, CDR2 FYNNEI. The CDR3 runs 15 residues. V was clipped by 8 bases and J by 0 bases; unmatched bases: 3. The chain's CDR3 is CASRQGATNTGELFF. CDR3 DNA: TGTGCCAGCCGACAGGGGGCTACGAACACCGGGGAGCTGTTTTTT.

The chain joins TRBV14 to TRBJ2-5, with unresolved D. This CDR3 is built from 14 residues. Trimming took 4 bases from V and 4 from J, leaving 13 bases between them. Germline lookup yields CDR1 SGHDN and CDR2 FVKESK. The CDR3 protein is CASSPLLGRETQYF. The CDR3 DNA reads TGTGCCAGCAGCCCCCTTCTGGGCCGAGAGACCCAGTACTTC.

The rearrangement uses TRBV19 and TRBJ2-1; 7 nucleotides agree with TRBD2. The CDR3 extends over 17 amino acids. J was trimmed by 2 bases and V by 5 bases; bases with no gene match: 12. Germline V gene data show CDR1 as LNHDA and CDR2 as SQIVND (reference sequence). CDR3 nucleotide sequence: TGTGCCAGTAGTCCGACCAGCGGGGTTTGGACCTACAATGAGCAGTTCTTC. Protein: CASSPTSGVWTYNEQFF.

This chain links TRBV2 with TRBJ1-5; no firm D call. The CDR3 is made up of 12 amino acids. V dropped 2 bases and J dropped 3 bases, with 2 bases sitting between them. Germline CDR1 and CDR2: SNHLY and FYNNEI. The CDR3 sequence: CASSEINQPQHF. The CDR3 DNA sequence: TGTGCCAGCAGTGAAATCAATCAGCCCCAGCATTTT.

In its sample, this clonotype was seen many times. CDR3 loop: CASSNPGLPSENNEQFF. CDR3 coding DNA: TGTGCCAGCAGCAATCCGGGACTCCCATCGGAGAACAATGAGCAGTTCTTC. The genes are TRBV5-6 and TRBJ2-1; D is possibly TRBD2 (6 bases). Germline CDR1 SGHDT, CDR2 YYEEEE. V was shortened by 4 bases and J by 5 bases, with 22 bases between the two germline ends. This CDR3 comprises 17 residues. The full variable domain, rest sourced from reference TRBV5-6 and TRBJ2-1, is DAGVTQSPTHLIKTRGQQVTLRCSPKSGHDTVSWYQQALGQGPQFIFQYYEEEERQRGNFPDRFSGHQFPNYSSELNVNALLLGDSALYLCASSNPGLPSENNEQFFGPGTRLTVL.

V gene TRBV3-1 combines with J gene TRBJ2-5, with 12 bases lining up with TRBD1. J was trimmed by 4 bases and V by 5 bases; bases with no gene match: 5. There are 15 residues in the CDR3. Germline V gene sequence: CDR1 LGHDT, CDR2 YNNKEL (reference sequence). The CDR3 loop is CASSGWDRGRETQYF. CDR3 coding DNA: TGTGCCAGCAGCGGATGGGACAGGGGGCGAGAGACCCAGTACTTC.

The sample holds a few counts of this clonotype. V gene TRBV7-9 combines with J gene TRBJ2-7; 12 bases are shared with TRBD1. V trimming: 4 bases; J trimming: 4 bases; junction bases outside the gene matches: 5. Germline V lookup: CDR1 SEHNR, CDR2 FQNEAQ (reference sequence). This CDR3 is built from 15 residues. CDR3 sequence reads: CASSWDRGPVYEQYV. CDR3 coding DNA: TGTGCCAGCAGCTGGGACAGGGGGCCTGTTTACGAGCAGTACGTC.

The table lists this clonotype with a few counts. In DNA form, the CDR3 reads TGTGCCACTACCAGCACCTTTTTCTCACCCCTCCACTTT. It encodes CATTSTFFSPLHF. V usage is TRBV12-3 or TRBV12-4 and J usage is TRBJ1-6; D gene ambiguous. Trimming took off 10 bases at V and 10 bases at J, with 17 bases between the two ends. There are 13 residues in the CDR3.

The gene calls are TRBV20-1 and TRBJ1-2; D gene ambiguous. V shed 0 bases and J shed 0 bases, with 11 bases lying between them. The CDR3 has 15 amino acids. The germline gives CDR1 DFQATT, CDR2 SNEGSKA (reference sequence). CDR3 sequence (DNA): TGCAGTGCTAGAGACCTAGGCACAGCTAACTATGGCTACACCTTC. This codes for CSARDLGTANYGYTF.

This clonotype was counted a few times. V and J are TRBV6-1 and TRBJ1-1; D is unclear. Trimming stripped 7 bases from V and 1 base from J, with 10 bases between. There are 13 residues in the CDR3. Per the germline V gene, CDR1 is MNHNS and CDR2 is SASEGT. The CDR3 region has the DNA TGTGCCAGCATGAAGGTGGGGAACACTGAAGCTTTCTTT. It encodes CASMKVGNTEAFF.

The chain links TRBV27 to TRBJ2-5; D perhaps matches TRBD1 (5 bases). V was cut by 3 bases and J by 4 bases, with 12 bases left in between. CDR1 MNHEY and CDR2 SMNVEV come from the germline V gene (reference sequence). The CDR3 sequence is 14 residues long. CDR3 sequence: CASSFTTRGETQYF. The CDR3 bases are TGTGCCAGCAGTTTCACGACAAGGGGAGAGACCCAGTACTTC.

This clonotype was counted many times. The chain links TRBV11-2 to TRBJ1-5, with D possibly TRBD1 on 6 matching bases. Germline assignment: CDR1 SGHAT and CDR2 FQNNGV. CDR3 length: 17 residues. Trimming cost V 4 bases and J 4 bases, with 20 bases left between them. Written as DNA, the CDR3 is TGTGCCAGCAGCTCCCCCTTGCCAGGGGCGAGAAATCAGCCCCAGCATTTT. Its translation is CASSSPLPGARNQPQHF.